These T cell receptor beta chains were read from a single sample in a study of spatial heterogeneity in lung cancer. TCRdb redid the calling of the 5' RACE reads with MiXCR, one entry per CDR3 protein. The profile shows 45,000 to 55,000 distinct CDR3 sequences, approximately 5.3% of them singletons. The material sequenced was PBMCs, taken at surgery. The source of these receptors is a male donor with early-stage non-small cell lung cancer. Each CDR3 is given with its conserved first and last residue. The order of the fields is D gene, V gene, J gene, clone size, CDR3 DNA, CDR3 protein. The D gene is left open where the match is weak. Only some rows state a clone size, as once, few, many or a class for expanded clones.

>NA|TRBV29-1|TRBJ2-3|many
TGCAGCGCCTTGGTGGCGAGAGTCACAGATACGCAGTATTTT
CSALVARVTDTQYF
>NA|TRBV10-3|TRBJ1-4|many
TGTGCCATCAGTGAGTCGACCGGTAATGAAAAACTGTTTTTT
CAISESTGNEKLFF
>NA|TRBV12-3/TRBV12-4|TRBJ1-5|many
TGTGCCAGCAGTTTAGCAGGGGGACATCAGCCCCAGCATTTT
CASSLAGGHQPQHF
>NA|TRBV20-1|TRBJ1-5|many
TGCAGTGCGAGGGCCCCGCTGGGCAATCAGCCCCAGCATTTT
CSARAPLGNQPQHF
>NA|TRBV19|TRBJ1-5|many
TGTGCCAGTAGTAAGTCGCATCTGGCCCAGCATTTT
CASSKSHLAQHF
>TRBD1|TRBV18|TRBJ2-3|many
TGTGCCAGCTCACGACAGGGGCTCACAGATACGCAGTATTTT
CASSRQGLTDTQYF
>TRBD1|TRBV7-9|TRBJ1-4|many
TGTGCCAGCAGCTTATGGGACAGCACAACTAATGAAAAACTGTTTTTT
CASSLWDSTTNEKLFF
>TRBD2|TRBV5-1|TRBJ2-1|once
TGCGCCAGCAGCCCAAGACTAGCGGGAGTGGGTGGGGATGAGCAGTTCTTC
CASSPRLAGVGGDEQFF
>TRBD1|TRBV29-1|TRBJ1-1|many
TGCAGCGTCTTTTCGGACAGGGGGCAGACTGAAGCTTTCTTT
CSVFSDRGQTEAFF
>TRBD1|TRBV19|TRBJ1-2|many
TGTGCCAGTAGTATCGGGACAGAATCTAACTATGGCTACACCTTC
CASSIGTESNYGYTF
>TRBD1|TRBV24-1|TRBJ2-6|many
TGTGCCACCAGTGACCCGACAGGGGAGCCTGGGGCCAACGTCCTGACTTTC
CATSDPTGEPGANVLTF
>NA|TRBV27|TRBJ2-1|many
TGTGCCAGCCGAGGCGGGGCGGGCGCTTACAATGAGCAGTTCTTC
CASRGGAGAYNEQFF
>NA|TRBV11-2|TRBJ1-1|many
TGTGCCAGCCCCGGGGGATCACAAATGAACACTGAAGCTTTCTTT
CASPGGSQMNTEAFF
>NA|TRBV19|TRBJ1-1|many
TGTGCCAGTAGTATCGGGGGAGGGGGCACTGAAGCTTTCTTT
CASSIGGGGTEAFF
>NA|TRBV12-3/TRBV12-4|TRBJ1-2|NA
TGTGCCAGCAGTTTAACTAACTATGGCTACACCTTC
CASSLTNYGYTF
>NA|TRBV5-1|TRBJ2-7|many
TGCGCCAGCAGCTTGGGGCGGACTGCCTACGAGCAGTACTTC
CASSLGRTAYEQYF
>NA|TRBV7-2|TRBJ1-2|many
TGTGCCAGCAGCGCCGAAACAGGACAGAGGGGCTACACCTTC
CASSAETGQRGYTF
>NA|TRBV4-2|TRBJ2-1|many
TGTGCCAGCAGCCCGGGGGCGACTGTCTACAATGAGCAGTTCTTC
CASSPGATVYNEQFF
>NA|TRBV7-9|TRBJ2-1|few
TGTGCCAGCAGCCCCTTTTCTGGGCCACAGTTCTTC
CASSPFSGPQFF
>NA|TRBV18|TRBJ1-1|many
TGTGCCAGCTCACCGTCCGGGACGGACTCTGAAGCTTTCTTT
CASSPSGTDSEAFF
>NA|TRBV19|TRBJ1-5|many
TGTGCCAGTACCTTGGTTCAGTATAGCAATCAGCCCCAGCATTTT
CASTLVQYSNQPQHF
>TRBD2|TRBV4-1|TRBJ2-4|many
TGCGCCAGCAGCCTACAAGGACTAGGACAAAACATTCAGTACTTC
CASSLQGLGQNIQYF
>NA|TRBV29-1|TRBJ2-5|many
TGCAGCGTTGGGCGGGCGTACCAAGAGACCCAGTACTTC
CSVGRAYQETQYF
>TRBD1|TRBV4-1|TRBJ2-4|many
TGCGCCAGCAGCCTCTACGGGACAGGGGGGAACATTCAGTACTTC
CASSLYGTGGNIQYF
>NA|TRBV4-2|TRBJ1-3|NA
TGTGCCAGCAGCCAAGATCCCTGGGTCCGTGGTGGAAACACCATATATTTT
CASSQDPWVRGGNTIYF
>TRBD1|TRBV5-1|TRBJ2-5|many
TGCGCCAGCAGTTTACAGGGGAAAGGGACCCAGTACTTC
CASSLQGKGTQYF
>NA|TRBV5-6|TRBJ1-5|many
TGTGCCAGCAGCTTGGGGGCAGGAGGCGGTAACCAGCCCCAGCATTTT
CASSLGAGGGNQPQHF
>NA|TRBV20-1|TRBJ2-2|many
TGCAGTGCTAGAGATTCAAAGAAAGGGTTGGCCGGGGAGCTGTTTTTT
CSARDSKKGLAGELFF
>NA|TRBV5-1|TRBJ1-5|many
TGCGCCAGCAGCCAGGGCGGTGGCAATCAGCCCCAGCATTTT
CASSQGGGNQPQHF
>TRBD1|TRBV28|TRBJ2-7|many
TGTGCCAGCAGTGGGGGGGGGACAGGGTCCTACGAGCAGTACTTC
CASSGGGTGSYEQYF
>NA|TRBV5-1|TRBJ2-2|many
TGCGCCAGCAGCTTGAACGGGAACGCCGGGGAGCTGTTTTTT
CASSLNGNAGELFF
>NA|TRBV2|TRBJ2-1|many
TGTGCCAGCAGTGAAATTGCCAGGGGTTTCTACAATGAGCAGTTCTTC
CASSEIARGFYNEQFF
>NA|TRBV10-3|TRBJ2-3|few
TGTGCCATCAGTGAGCCCCGTAAAGGTGGCACAGATACGCAGTATTTT
CAISEPRKGGTDTQYF
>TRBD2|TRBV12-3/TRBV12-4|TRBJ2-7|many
TGTGCCAGCAGCCCGGGACTAGCGGGAGAGGACGAGCAGTACTTC
CASSPGLAGEDEQYF
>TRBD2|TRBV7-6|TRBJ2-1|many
TGTGCCAGCAGCTTTCCTGAAGGGACCCGGGAGGGCCGATCCTACAATGAGCAGTTCTTC
CASSFPEGTREGRSYNEQFF
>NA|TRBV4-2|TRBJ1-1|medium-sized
TGTGCCAGCAGCCAAGAGGGCGTACAGGCGAACACTGAAGCTTTCTTT
CASSQEGVQANTEAFF
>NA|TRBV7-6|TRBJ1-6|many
TGTGCCAGCAGCTTACGGGGTGGTGGAAATTCACCCCTCCACTTT
CASSLRGGGNSPLHF
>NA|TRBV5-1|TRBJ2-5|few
TGCGCCAGCAGCTCTATCTCCCAAGAGACCCAGTACTTC
CASSSISQETQYF
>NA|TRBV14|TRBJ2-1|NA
TGTGCCAGTAGCCCAGGGAGAGTAATTTCCTACAATGAGCAGTTCTTC
CASSPGRVISYNEQFF